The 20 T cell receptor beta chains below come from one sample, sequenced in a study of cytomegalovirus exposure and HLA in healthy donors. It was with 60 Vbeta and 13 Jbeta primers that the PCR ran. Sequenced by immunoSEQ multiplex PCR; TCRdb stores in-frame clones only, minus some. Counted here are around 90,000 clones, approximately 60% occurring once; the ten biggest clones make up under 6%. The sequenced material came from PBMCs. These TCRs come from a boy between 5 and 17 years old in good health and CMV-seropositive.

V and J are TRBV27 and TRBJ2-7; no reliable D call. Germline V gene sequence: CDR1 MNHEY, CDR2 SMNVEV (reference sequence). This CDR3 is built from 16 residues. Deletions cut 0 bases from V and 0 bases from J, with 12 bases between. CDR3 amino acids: CASSLSAGLSSYEQYF. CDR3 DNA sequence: TGTGCCAGCAGTTTATCGGCAGGCCTTAGCTCCTACGAGCAGTACTTC.

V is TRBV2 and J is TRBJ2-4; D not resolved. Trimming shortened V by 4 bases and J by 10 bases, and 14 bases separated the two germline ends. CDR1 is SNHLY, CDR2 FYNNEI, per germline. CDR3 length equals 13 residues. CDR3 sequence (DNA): TGTGCCAGCAGTGCTTATTCTGAGTATATTCAGTACTTC. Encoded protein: CASSAYSEYIQYF.

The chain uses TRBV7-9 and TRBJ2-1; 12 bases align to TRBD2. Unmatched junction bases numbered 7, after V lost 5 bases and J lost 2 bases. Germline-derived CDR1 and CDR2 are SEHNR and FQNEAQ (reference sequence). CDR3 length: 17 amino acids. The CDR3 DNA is TGTGCCAGCAGCCCTCGACTAGCGGGGGTTGCCTACAATGAGCAGTTCTTC. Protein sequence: CASSPRLAGVAYNEQFF.

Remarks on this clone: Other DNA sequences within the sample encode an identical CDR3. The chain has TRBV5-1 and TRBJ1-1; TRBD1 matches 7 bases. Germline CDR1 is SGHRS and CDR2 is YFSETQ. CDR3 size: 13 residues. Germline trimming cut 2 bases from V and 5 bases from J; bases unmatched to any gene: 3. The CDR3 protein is CASSLDRVTEAFF. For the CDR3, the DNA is TGCGCCAGCAGCTTAGACAGGGTAACTGAAGCTTTCTTT.

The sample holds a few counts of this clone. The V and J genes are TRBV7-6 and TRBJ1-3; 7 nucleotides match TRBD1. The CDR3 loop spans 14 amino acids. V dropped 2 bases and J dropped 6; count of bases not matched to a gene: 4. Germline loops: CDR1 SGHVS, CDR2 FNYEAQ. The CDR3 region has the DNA TGTGCCAGCAGCTTATCGGACAGGCCAAACACCATATATTTT. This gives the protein CASSLSDRPNTIYF.

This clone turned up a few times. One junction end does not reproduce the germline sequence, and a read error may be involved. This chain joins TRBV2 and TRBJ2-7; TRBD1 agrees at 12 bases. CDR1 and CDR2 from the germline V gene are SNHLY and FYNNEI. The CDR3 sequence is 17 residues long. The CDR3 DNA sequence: TGTGCCAGCAGGGAAGGGACAGGGGGCCGTCCGACCTGGGAGCAGTACTTC. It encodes CASREGTGGRPTWEQYF.

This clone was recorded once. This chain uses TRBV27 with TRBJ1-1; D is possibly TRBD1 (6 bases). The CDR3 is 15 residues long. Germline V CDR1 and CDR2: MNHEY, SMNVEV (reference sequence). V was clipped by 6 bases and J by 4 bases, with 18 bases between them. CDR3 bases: TGTGCCAGCAGAAAACAGGGACAATGGTTCACTGAAGCTTTCTTT. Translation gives CASRKQGQWFTEAFF.

DNA of the CDR3: TGTGCCAGCTCACCAGGCCGGGACAGGGGCTTGTGGGCAGAGACCCAGTACTTC. Protein product: CASSPGRDRGLWAETQYF. The chain joins TRBV18 to TRBJ2-5, with TRBD1 matching over 10 bases. The CDR3 has 18 amino acids. Trimming cost V 2 bases and J 4 bases; bases outside gene matches: 13. Germline-derived CDR1 and CDR2 are KGHSH and LQKENI. Using reference TRBV18 and TRBJ2-5 for the parts outside the CDR3, the full variable domain is NAGVMQNPRHLVRRRGQEARLRCSPMKGHSHVYWYRQLPEEGLKFMVYLQKENIIDESGMPKERFSAEFPKEGPSILRIQQVVRGDSAAYFCASSPGRDRGLWAETQYFGPGTRLLVL.

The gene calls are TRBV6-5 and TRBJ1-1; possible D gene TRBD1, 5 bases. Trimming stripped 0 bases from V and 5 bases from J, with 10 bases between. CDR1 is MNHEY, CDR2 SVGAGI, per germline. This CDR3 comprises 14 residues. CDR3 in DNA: TGTGCCAGCAGTTACTCCTGGCAGGGAACTGAAGCTTTCTTT. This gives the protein CASSYSWQGTEAFF.

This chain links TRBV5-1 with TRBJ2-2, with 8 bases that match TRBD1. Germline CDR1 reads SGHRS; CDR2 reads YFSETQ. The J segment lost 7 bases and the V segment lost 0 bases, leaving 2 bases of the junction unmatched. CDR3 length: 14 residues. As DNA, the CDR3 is TGCGCCAGCAGCTTGGCGGGACAGGTCGGGGAGCTGTTTTTT. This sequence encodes CASSLAGQVGELFF.

CDR3 DNA sequence: TGTGCCAGCAGGGGGGGCTCCTACAATGAGCAGTTCTTC. Amino acids: CASRGGSYNEQFF. The J gene is TRBJ2-1, the V gene TRBV6-1; D possibly corresponds to TRBD2 (6 bases). The germline gives CDR1 MNHNS, CDR2 SASEGT. CDR3 length: 13 residues. Trimming took 6 bases from V and 0 from J, leaving 6 bases between them.

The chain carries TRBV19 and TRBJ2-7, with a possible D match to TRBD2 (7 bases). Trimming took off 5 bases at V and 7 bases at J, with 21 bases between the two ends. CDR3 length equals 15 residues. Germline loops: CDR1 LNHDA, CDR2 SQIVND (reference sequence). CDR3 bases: TGTGCCAGTAGTCCCCCGGGGGGCGTCTTGGGTGAGCAGTACTTC. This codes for CASSPPGGVLGEQYF.

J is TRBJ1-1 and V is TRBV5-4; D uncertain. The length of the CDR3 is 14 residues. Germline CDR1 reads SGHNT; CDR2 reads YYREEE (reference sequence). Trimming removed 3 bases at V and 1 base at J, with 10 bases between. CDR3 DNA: TGTGCCAGCAGCTCTACCGCGGCGAACACTGAAGCTTTCTTT. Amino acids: CASSSTAANTEAFF.

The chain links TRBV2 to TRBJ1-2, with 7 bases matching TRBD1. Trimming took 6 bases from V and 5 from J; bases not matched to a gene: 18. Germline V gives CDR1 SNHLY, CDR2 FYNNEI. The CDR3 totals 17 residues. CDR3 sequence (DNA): TGTGCCAGCAGCGTATGGAAAATGACAGGGAGTGGGTATGGCTACACCTTC. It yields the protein CASSVWKMTGSGYGYTF.

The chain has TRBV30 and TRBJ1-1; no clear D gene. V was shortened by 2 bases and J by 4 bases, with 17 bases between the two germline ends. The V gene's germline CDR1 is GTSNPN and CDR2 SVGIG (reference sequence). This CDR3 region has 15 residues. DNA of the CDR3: TGTGCCTGGAGTCGAGCCGTGCTGCCGGGCACTGAAGCTTTCTTT. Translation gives CAWSRAVLPGTEAFF.

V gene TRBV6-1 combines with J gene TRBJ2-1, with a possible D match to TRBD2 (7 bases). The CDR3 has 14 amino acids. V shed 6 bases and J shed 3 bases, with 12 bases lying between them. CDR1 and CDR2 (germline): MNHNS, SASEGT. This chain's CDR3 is CASSPGGGYNEQFF. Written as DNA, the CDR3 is TGTGCCAGCAGCCCGGGGGGCGGCTACAATGAGCAGTTCTTC.

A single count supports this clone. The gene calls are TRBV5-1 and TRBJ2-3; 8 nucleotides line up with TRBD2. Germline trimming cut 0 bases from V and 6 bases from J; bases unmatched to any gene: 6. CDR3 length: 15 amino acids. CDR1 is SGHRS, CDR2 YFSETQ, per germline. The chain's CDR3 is CASSLAGLGIDTQYF. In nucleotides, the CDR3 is TGCGCCAGCAGCTTGGCGGGACTAGGTATTGATACGCAGTATTTT.

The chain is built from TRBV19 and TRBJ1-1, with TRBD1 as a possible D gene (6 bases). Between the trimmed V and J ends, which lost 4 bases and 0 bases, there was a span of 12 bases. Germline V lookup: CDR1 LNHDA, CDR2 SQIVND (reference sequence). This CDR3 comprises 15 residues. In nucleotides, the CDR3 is TGTGCCAGTAGTACAGGACAGATGATGAACACTGAAGCTTTCTTT. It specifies CASSTGQMMNTEAFF.

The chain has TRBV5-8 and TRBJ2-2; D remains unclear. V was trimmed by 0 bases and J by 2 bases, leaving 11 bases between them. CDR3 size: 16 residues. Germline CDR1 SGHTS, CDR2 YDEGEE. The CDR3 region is CASSLGTALNTGELFF. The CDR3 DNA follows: TGTGCCAGCAGCTTGGGAACAGCCCTAAACACCGGGGAGCTGTTTTTT.

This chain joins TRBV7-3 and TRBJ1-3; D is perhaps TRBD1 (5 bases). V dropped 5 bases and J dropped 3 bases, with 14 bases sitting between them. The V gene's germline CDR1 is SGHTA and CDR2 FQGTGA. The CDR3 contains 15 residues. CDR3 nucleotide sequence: TGTGCCAGCAGCCCGAGTAGGGGCTATGGAAACACCATATATTTT. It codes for CASSPSRGYGNTIYF.